Listed here is a single T cell receptor beta chain. Its antigen remains unknown. As to time point: newly diagnosed, previously untreated cHL patient sample. Newly diagnosed, untreated classical Hodgkin lymphoma PBMCs provided comparison. V was clipped by 5 bases and J by 5 bases, with 21 bases between them. Germline CDR1 SGHAT, CDR2 FQNNGV. CDR3 size: 16 residues. These data come from a study of PD-1 blockade in classical Hodgkin lymphoma. Whole-study findings and limits: Compared with healthy donors, newly diagnosed patients reportedly showed lower baseline TCR diversity. Underlying causes for the observed repertoire differences were not defined, possibly disease activity or prior therapy.

Profiling relied on immunoSEQ multiplex PCR, and the TCRdb table lists in-frame clones only, not all of them. The repertoire includes approximately 20,000 clones, roughly 94% of them detected once, and 5% to 6.5% sits in the top ten. The receptor's source is a human donor with classical Hodgkin lymphoma. The chain combines TRBV11-2 with TRBJ2-5; perhaps TRBD1 as D (6 bases). The sequenced material came from peripheral blood mononuclear cells (PBMCs). The CDR3 here is CASSQGTRPWWETQYF. CDR3 bases: TGTGCCAGCAGCCAGGGGACCCGACCTTGGTGGGAGACCCAGTACTTC. The variable domain in full, completed from reference TRBV11-2 and TRBJ2-5, reads EAGVAQSPRYKIIEKRQSVAFWCNPISGHATLYWYQQILGQGPKLLIQFQNNGVVDDSQLPKDRFSAERLKGVDSTLKIQPAKLEDSAVYLCASSQGTRPWWETQYFGPGTRLLVL.